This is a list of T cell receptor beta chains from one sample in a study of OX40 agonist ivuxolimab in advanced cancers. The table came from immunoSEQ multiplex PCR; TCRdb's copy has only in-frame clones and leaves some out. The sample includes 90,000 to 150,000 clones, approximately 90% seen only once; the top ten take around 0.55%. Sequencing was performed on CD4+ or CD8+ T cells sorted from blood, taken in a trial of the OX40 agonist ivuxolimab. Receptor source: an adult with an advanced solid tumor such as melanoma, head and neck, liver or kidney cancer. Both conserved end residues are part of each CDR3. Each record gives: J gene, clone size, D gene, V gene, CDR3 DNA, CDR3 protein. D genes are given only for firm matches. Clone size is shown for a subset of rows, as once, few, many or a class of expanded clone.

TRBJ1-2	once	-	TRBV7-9	TGTGCCAGCAGCTTAAACTACCAGACAGAGTCCGATGGCTACACCTTC	CASSLNYQTESDGYTF
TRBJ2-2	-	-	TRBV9	TGTGCCAGCAGTCCGGGGGGCTCATATTTTGCGAACACCGGGGAGCTGTTTTTT	CASSPGGSYFANTGELFF
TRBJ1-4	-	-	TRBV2	TGTGCCAGCAGTGATTCTGGAGCTAATGAAAAACTGTTTTTT	CASSDSGANEKLFF
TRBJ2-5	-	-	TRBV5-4	TGTGCCAGCAGCTTAGCTTTAGAGACCCAGTACTTC	CASSLALETQYF
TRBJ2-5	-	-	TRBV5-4	TGTGCCAGCAGCTTGGGGATCGGAGGGGGGGCTGGTGTGACCCAGTACTTC	CASSLGIGGGAGVTQYF
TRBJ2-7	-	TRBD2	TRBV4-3	TGCGCCAGCAGCCAAGATGGGCGGGGGGGCTCCTACGAGCAGTACTTC	CASSQDGRGGSYEQYF
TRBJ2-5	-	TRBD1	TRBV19	TGTGCCAGTAGTCCAGGACAGGGGGGGAGAGAGACCCAGTACTTC	CASSPGQGGRETQYF
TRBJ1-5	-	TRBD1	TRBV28	TGTGCCAGCAATACTCAGGGGGCAGGTTTTCAGCCCCAGCATTTT	CASNTQGAGFQPQHF
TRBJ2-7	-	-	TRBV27	TGTGCCAGCAGTTTTCGACACAGGCCCTACGAGCAGTACTTC	CASSFRHRPYEQYF
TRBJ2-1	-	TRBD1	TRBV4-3	TGCGCCAGCAGCCAAGCAGGCTCAGGGGGGCAGTTCTTC	CASSQAGSGGQFF
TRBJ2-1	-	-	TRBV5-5	TGTGCCAGCAGCTTGCGGGGTGCTAATTACAATGAGCAGTTCTTC	CASSLRGANYNEQFF
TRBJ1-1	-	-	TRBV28	TGTGCCAGCAGTCCTACTAACAAGAACACTGAAGCTTTCTTT	CASSPTNKNTEAFF
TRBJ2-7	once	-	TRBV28	TGTGCCAGCAGTCCCCTGTACGTCCACGAGCAGTACTTC	CASSPLYVHEQYF
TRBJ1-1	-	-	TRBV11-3	TGTGCCAGCAGCATCAGCGCGATGAACACTGAAGCTTTCTTT	CASSISAMNTEAFF
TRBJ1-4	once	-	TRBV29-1	TGCAGCGTTGAGCGGGGAACTAATGAAAAACTGTTTTTT	CSVERGTNEKLFF
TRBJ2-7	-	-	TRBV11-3	TGTGCCAGCAGCGACGGTACGGGGGCGCGAATTAAGGACTACGAGCAGTACTTC	CASSDGTGARIKDYEQYF
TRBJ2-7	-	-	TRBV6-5	TGTGCCAGCAAGGGGCAACCTAGGGGCGAGCAGTACTTC	CASKGQPRGEQYF
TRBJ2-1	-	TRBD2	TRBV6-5	TGTGCCAGCAGGGGACTAGCGACAAGTGAGCAGTTCTTC	CASRGLATSEQFF
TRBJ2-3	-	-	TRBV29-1	TGCAGCGTTGCGCTACACACAGATACGCAGTATTTT	CSVALHTDTQYF
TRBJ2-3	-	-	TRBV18	TGTGCCAGCTCACCATTGCAGGGTCGGGTGACAGATACGCAGTATTTT	CASSPLQGRVTDTQYF
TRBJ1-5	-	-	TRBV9	TGTGCCAGCAGCGTAGCCGGGGGCGTCAATCAGCCCCAGCATTTT	CASSVAGGVNQPQHF
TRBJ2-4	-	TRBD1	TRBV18	TGTGCCAGCTCACCCGGACAGGGGGGAGTGGCGGACATTCAGTACTTC	CASSPGQGGVADIQYF
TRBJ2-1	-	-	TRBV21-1	TGTGCCAGCGGTCCGAGAGCCGGGGGAAGGTTAGGGGAGCAGTTCTTC	CASGPRAGGRLGEQFF
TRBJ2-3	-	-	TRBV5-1	TGCGCCAGCAGCTTTGGACTGTTCACAGATACGCAGTATTTT	CASSFGLFTDTQYF
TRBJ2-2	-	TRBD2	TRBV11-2	TGTGCCAGCAGGGAAAGCGGGAGTAGCACCGGGGAGCTGTTTTTT	CASRESGSSTGELFF
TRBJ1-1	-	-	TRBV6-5	TGTGCCAGCAGTTACTCGCAGTTGGGCACTCAAGCTTTCTTT	CASSYSQLGTQAFF
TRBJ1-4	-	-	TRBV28	TGTGCCAGCAGTTTAGGAGCGGCTGCTAATGAAAAACTGTTTTTT	CASSLGAAANEKLFF
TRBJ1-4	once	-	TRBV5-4	TGTGCCAGCAGCCTCGATGGGGCCGTGGAAAAACTGTTTTTT	CASSLDGAVEKLFF
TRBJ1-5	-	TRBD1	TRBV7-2	TGTGCCAGCAGCTTGGGACAGGGTAGCAATCAGCCCCAGCATTTT	CASSLGQGSNQPQHF
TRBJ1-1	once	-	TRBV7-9	TGTGCCAGCAGCACCGGGACTTCGGGAGCTTTCTTT	CASSTGTSGAFF
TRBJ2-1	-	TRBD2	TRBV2	TGTGCCAACTCCCGGGAGGCTAGCGGGAATGGGAATGAGCAGTTCTTC	CANSREASGNGNEQFF
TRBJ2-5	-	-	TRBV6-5	TGTGCCAGCAGTACGGGCCCGACAAAAGAGACCCAGTACTTC	CASSTGPTKETQYF
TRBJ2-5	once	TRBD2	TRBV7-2	TGTGCCAGCAGCTTAGCAAACAGCGGGGGGGCCGGAGAGACCCAGTACTTC	CASSLANSGGAGETQYF
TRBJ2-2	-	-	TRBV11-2	TGTGCCAGCAGCTTCGGCGGGGGGGAGCTGTTTTTT	CASSFGGGELFF
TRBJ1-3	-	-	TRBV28	TGTGCCAGCAGTCCTCGGGTCTCTGGAAACACCATATATTTT	CASSPRVSGNTIYF
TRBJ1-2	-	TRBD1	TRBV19	TGTGCCAGTAGTCCCCGGACAGGGGCAACTAACTATGGCTACACCTTC	CASSPRTGATNYGYTF
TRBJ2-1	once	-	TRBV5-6	TGTGCCAGCAGCTTGTTCGGCCAGGGTTCCTACAATGAGCAGTTCTTC	CASSLFGQGSYNEQFF
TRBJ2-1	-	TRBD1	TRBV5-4	TGTGCCAGCAGCTTTCCCGGACAGGAGTACAATGAGCAGTTCTTC	CASSFPGQEYNEQFF
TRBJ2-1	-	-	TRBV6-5	TGTGCCAGCAGCACCTTTGGGGCCCGCAATGAGCAGTTCTTC	CASSTFGARNEQFF
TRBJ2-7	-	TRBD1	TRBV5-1	TGCGCCAGCAGCTTGGAACGGACAGGGAGCTACGAGCAGTACTTC	CASSLERTGSYEQYF
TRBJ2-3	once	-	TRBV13	TGTGCCAGCAGCCAAATGGTTGTCACAGATACGCAGTATTTT	CASSQMVVTDTQYF
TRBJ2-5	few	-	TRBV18	TGTGCCAGCTCACCGGGCCAAGAGACCCAGTACTTC	CASSPGQETQYF
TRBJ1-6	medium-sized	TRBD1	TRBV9	TGTGCCAGCAGCGTAGCTACAGGAGGACAGGGAGGTAATTCACCCCTCCACTTT	CASSVATGGQGGNSPLHF
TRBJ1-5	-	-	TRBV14	TGTGCCAGCAGCCCTTTTCGGGGGGGGGATCAGCCCCAGCATTTT	CASSPFRGGDQPQHF
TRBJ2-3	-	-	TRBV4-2	TGTGCCAGCAGCCAGGGGCAGGAAGCATCAGATACGCAGTATTTT	CASSQGQEASDTQYF
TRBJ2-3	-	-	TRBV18	TGTGCCAGCTCACCACCTCAGGGGGGGGGCACAGATACGCAGTATTTT	CASSPPQGGGTDTQYF
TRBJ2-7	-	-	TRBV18	TGTGCCAGCTCACCATCGGAGAGGGAGCAGTACTTC	CASSPSEREQYF
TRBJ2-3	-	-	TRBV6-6	TGTGCCAGCAGCCTGACTAGTGGGCCAGATACGCAGTATTTT	CASSLTSGPDTQYF
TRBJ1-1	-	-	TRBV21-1	TGTGCCAGCAGCATACATCCAAGGACTGAAGCTTTCTTT	CASSIHPRTEAFF
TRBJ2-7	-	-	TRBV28	TGTGCCAGCAGCCCCTCGGGAGCAACCTACGAGCAGTACTTC	CASSPSGATYEQYF
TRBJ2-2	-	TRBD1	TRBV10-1	TGCGCCAGCAGTGAGATGCAGGGGGACACCGGGGAGCTGTTTTTT	CASSEMQGDTGELFF
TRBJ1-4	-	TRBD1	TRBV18	TGTGCCAGCTCACCTTTATTGACAGGGAGGAATGAAAAACTGTTTTTT	CASSPLLTGRNEKLFF
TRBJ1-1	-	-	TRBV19	TGTGCCAGTAGTATTTTAAGAGGGCAGGGGTGGACTGAAGCTTTCTTT	CASSILRGQGWTEAFF
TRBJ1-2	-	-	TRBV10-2	TGCGCCAGCAAAGTGGGGGATAGCGGTGGCTACACCTTC	CASKVGDSGGYTF
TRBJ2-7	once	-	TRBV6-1	TGTGCCAGCAGTGAGGCAGGGGAAGGCGAGCAGTACTTC	CASSEAGEGEQYF
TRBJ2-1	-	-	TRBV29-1	TGCAGCGTCGGCGACTTAATAGGGCATGAGCAGTTCTTC	CSVGDLIGHEQFF
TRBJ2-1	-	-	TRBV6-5	TGTGCCAGCAGTCGCACTAGGAACAATGAGCAGTTCTTC	CASSRTRNNEQFF
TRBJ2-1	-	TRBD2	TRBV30	TGTGCCTGGAAGCGGGGGGCATACAATGAGCAGTTCTTC	CAWKRGAYNEQFF
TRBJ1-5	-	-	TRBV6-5	TGTGCCAGCAGCCCCAACAGTCGTCTGCCCCAGCATTTT	CASSPNSRLPQHF